This T cell receptor beta chain was found in a study of T-cell memory formation after mild COVID-19. Regarding the study as a whole: Mainly in CM and EM were contracting CD4+ clones; CD8+ were in EMRA. Day 15 to 85 contractors were CD4/CD8 balanced; later expanders leaned CD4+. Pre-infection memory contained some responding clones, which suggested that cross-reactive memory had joined.

Concerning this clonotype itself: Antigen unknown.

TCRdb fed the 5' RACE reads into MiXCR, producing one record per CDR3 protein. The sample shows approximately 300,000 distinct CDR3 sequences, 15% to 20% of them seen only once. This CDR3 has 14 amino acids. Germline V CDR1 and CDR2: MDHEN, SYDVKM. Trimming shortened V by 5 bases and J by 4 bases, and 12 bases separated the two germline ends. The chain combines TRBV28 with TRBJ2-1, with no clear D. The sequence derives from a man between 18 and 35 years old who had mild COVID-19 (a few samples of this study predate the infection). Cell type and time point are not known. The sample comprised PBMCs or a T cell subset sorted from them (not recorded which). The CDR3 protein is CASSITAQYNEQFF. The CDR3 coding sequence is TGTGCCAGCAGTATAACGGCCCAGTACAATGAGCAGTTCTTC.